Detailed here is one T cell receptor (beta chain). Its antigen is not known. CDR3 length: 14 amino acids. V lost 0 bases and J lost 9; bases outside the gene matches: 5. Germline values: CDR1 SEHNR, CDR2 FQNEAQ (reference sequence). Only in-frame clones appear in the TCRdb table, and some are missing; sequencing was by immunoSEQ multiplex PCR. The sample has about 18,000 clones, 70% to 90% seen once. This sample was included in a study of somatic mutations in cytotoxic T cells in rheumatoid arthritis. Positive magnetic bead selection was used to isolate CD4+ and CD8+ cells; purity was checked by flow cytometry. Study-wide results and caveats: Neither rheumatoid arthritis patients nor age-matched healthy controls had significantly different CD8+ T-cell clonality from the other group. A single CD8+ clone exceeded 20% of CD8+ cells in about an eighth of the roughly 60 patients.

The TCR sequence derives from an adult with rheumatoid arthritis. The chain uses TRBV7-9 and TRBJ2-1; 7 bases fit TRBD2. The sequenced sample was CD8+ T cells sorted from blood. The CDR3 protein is CASSLAGGVIEQFF. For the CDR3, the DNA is TGTGCCAGCAGCTTAGCGGGGGGGGTGATTGAGCAGTTCTTC.